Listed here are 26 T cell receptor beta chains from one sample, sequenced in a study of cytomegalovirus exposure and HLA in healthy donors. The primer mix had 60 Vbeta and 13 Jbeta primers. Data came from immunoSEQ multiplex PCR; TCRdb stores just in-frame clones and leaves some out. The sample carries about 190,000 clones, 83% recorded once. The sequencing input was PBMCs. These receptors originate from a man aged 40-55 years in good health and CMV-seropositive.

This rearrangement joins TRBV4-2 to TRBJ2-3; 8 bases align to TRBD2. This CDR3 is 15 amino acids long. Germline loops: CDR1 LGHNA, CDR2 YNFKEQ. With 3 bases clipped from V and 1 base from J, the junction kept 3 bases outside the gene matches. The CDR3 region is CASSHGAGGTDTQYF. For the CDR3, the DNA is TGTGCCAGCAGCCATGGAGCGGGGGGCACAGATACGCAGTATTTT.

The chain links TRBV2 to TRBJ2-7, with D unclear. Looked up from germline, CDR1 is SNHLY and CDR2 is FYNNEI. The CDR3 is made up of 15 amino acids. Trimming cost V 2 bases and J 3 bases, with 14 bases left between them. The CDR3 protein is CASSEQATRVYEQYF. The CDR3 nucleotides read TGTGCCAGCAGTGAACAGGCCACCCGTGTCTACGAGCAGTACTTC.

The CDR3 region has the DNA TGTGCCAGCACCTCGCCGGGGACAGGGCAAGGAAACACCATATATTTT. Protein: CASTSPGTGQGNTIYF. This sequence joins TRBV28 and TRBJ1-3; TRBD1 aligns across 9 bases. Per the germline V gene, CDR1 is MDHEN and CDR2 is SYDVKM. This CDR3 is 16 amino acids long. After removal of 7 bases from V and 4 bases from J, the junction contained 11 bases not matched to a gene.

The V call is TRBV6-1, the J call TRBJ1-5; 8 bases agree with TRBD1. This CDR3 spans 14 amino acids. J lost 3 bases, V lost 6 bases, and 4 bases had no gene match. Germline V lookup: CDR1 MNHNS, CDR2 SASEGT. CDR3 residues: CASRGTGDNQPQHF. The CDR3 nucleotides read TGTGCCAGCAGGGGGACAGGTGACAATCAGCCCCAGCATTTT.

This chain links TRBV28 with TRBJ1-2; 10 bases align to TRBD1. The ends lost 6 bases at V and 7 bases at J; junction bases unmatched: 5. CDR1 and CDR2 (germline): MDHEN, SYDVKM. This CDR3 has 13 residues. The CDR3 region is CASSSWTGGGYTF. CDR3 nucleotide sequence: TGTGCCAGCAGCTCCTGGACAGGGGGTGGCTACACCTTC.

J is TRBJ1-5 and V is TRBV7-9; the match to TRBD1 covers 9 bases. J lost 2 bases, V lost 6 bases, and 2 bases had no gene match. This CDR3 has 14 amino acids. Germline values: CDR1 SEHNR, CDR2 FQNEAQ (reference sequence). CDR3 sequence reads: CASSRDRGNQPQHF. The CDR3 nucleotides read TGTGCCAGCAGTCGGGACAGGGGCAATCAGCCCCAGCATTTT.

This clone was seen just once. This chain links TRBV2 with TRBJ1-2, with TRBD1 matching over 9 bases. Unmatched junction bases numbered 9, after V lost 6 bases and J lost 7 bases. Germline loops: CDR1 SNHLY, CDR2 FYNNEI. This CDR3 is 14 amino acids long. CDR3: CASRAGTGYGGYTF. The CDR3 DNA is TGTGCCAGCAGAGCCGGGACAGGGTATGGTGGCTACACCTTC.

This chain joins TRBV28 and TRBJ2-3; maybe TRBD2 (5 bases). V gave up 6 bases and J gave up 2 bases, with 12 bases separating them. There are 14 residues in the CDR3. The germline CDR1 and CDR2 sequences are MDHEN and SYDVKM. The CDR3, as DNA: TGTGCCAGCAGACACGTGGGAGCCACAGATACGCAGTATTTT. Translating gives CASRHVGATDTQYF.

In nucleotides, the CDR3 is TGTGCCAGCAGTGAGTCAGGAAGTGGTCAGCCCCAGCATTTT. Encoded protein: CASSESGSGQPQHF. J is TRBJ1-5 and V is TRBV6-1, with D unclear. The CDR3 spans 14 residues. The V end was cut by 3 bases, the J end by 6 bases, with 12 bases between. Germline V gene lookup returns CDR1 MNHNS and CDR2 SASEGT.

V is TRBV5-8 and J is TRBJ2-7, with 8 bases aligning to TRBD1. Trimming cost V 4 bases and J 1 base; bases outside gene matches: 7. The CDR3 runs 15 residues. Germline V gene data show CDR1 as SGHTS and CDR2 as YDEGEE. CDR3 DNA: TGTGCCAGCAGCCTCGGGACAGGTACTTCCTACGAGCAGTACTTC. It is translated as CASSLGTGTSYEQYF. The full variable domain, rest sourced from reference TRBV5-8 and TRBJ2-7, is EAGVTQSPTHLIKTRGQQATLRCSPISGHTSVYWYQQALGLGLQFLLWYDEGEERNRGNFPPRFSGRQFPNYSSELNVNALELEDSALYLCASSLGTGTSYEQYFGPGTRLTVT.

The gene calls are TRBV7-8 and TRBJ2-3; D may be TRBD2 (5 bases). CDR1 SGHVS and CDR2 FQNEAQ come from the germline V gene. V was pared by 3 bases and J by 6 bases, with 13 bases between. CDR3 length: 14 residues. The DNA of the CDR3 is TGTGCCAGCAGCTTCGGACCCCCGGGGGATACGCAGTATTTT. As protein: CASSFGPPGDTQYF.

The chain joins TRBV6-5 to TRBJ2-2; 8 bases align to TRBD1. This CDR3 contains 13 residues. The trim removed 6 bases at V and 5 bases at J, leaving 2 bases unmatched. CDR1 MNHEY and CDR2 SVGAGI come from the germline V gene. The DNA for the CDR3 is TGTGCCAGCAGAGACAGGGGAACCGGGGAGCTGTTTTTT. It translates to CASRDRGTGELFF.

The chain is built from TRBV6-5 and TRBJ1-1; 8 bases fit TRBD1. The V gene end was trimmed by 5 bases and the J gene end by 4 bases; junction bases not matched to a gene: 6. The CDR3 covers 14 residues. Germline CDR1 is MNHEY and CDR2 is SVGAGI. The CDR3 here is CASSRRQGSTEAFF. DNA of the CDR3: TGTGCCAGCAGTCGCCGACAGGGGTCCACTGAAGCTTTCTTT.

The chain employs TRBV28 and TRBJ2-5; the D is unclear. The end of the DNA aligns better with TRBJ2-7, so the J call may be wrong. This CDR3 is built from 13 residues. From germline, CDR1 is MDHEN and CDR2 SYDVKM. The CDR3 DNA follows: TGTGCCAGCAGAAGGCTACACAACTACGAGCAGTACTTC. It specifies CASRRLHNYEQYF.

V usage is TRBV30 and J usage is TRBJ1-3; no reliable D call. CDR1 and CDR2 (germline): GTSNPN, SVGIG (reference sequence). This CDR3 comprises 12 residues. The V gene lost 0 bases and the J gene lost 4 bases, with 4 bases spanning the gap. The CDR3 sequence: CAWSVHGNTIYF. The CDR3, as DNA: TGTGCCTGGAGTGTACACGGAAACACCATATATTTT.

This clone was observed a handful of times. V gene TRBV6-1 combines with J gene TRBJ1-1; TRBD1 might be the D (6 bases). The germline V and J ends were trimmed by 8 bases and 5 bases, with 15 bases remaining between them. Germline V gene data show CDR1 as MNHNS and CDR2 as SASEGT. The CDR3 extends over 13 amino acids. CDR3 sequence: CASSPDRMTEAFF. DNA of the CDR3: TGTGCCAGCTCCCCTGACAGGATGACTGAAGCTTTCTTT.

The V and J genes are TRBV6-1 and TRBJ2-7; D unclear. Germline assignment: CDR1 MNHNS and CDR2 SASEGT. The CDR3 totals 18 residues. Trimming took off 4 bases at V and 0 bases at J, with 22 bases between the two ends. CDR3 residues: CASSVSGLSVFSSYEQYF. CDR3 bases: TGTGCCAGCAGTGTCTCTGGGCTTAGTGTTTTCAGCTCCTACGAGCAGTACTTC.

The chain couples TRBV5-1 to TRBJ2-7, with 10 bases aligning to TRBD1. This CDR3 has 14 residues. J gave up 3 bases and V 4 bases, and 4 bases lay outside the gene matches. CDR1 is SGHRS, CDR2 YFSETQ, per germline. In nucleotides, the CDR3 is TGCGCCAGCAGCCGAGGGACAGGGGACTACGAGCAGTACTTC. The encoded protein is CASSRGTGDYEQYF.

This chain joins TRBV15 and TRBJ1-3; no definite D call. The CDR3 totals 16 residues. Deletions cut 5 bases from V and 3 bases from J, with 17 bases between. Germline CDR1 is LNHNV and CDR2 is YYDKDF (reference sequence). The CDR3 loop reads CATSGWPSGYGNTIYF. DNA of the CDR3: TGTGCCACCAGCGGCTGGCCCAGCGGATATGGAAACACCATATATTTT.

The CDR3, as DNA: TGCGCCAGCAGCATGGACAGGAACTCTGGAAACACCATATATTTT. This translates into CASSMDRNSGNTIYF. The V and J genes are TRBV5-1 and TRBJ1-3, with 7 nucleotides matching TRBD1. Germline CDR1 reads SGHRS; CDR2 reads YFSETQ. The CDR3 covers 15 residues. V dropped 4 bases and J dropped 0; count of bases not matched to a gene: 4.

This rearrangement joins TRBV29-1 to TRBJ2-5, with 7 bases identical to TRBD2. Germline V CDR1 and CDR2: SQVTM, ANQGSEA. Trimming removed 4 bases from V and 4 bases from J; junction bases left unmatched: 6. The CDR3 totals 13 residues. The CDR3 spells CSVVKGGLETQYF. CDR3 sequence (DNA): TGCAGCGTTGTGAAGGGAGGGTTAGAGACCCAGTACTTC.

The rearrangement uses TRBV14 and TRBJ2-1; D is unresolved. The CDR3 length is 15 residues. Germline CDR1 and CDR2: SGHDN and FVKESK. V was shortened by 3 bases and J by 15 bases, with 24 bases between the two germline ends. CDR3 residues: CASSHSMTTAIPRFF. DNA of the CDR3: TGTGCCAGCAGCCACTCGATGACAACTGCTATACCGAGGTTCTTC.

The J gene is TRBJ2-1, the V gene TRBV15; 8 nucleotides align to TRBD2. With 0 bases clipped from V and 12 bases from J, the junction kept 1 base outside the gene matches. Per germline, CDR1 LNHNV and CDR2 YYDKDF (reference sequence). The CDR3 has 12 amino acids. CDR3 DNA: TGTGCCACCAGCAGAGATACTAGCGGGCAGTTCTTC. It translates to CATSRDTSGQFF.

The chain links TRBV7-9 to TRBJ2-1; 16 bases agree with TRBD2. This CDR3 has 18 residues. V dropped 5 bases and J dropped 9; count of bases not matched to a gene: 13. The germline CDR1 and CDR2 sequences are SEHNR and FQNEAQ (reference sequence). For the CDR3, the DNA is TGTGCCAGCAGCCGCGGGACTCCGGGACTAGCGGGAGGGGGTGAGCAGTTCTTC. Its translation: CASSRGTPGLAGGGEQFF. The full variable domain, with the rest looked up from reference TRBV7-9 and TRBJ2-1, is DTGVSQNPRHKITKRGQNVTFRCDPISEHNRLYWYRQTLGQGPEFLTYFQNEAQLEKSRLLSDRFSAERPKGSFSTLEIQRTEQGDSAMYLCASSRGTPGLAGGGEQFFGPGTRLTVL.

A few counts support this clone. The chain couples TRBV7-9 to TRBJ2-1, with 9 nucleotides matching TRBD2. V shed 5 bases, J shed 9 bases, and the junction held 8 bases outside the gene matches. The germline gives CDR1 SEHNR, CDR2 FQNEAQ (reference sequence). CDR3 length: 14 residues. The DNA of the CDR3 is TGTGCCAGCAGCCCCCGGACTAGCGCGAGTGAGCAGTTCTTC. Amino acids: CASSPRTSASEQFF. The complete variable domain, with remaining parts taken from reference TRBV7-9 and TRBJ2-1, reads DTGVSQNPRHKITKRGQNVTFRCDPISEHNRLYWYRQTLGQGPEFLTYFQNEAQLEKSRLLSDRFSAERPKGSFSTLEIQRTEQGDSAMYLCASSPRTSASEQFFGPGTRLTVL.

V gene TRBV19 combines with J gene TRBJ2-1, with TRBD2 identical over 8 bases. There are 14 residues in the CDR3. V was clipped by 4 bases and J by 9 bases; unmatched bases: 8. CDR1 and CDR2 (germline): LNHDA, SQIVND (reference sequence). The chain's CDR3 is CASSRGLGPSEQFF. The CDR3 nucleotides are TGTGCCAGTAGTAGGGGACTAGGCCCTTCTGAGCAGTTCTTC.